The clone carrying this TCR beta chain has a count of ten or more. What it binds is not known. CDR3 length: 14 residues. The J segment lost 6 bases and the V segment lost 4 bases, leaving 5 bases of the junction unmatched. Each CDR3 protein is one row after TCRdb ran MiXCR on the 5' RACE reads. This table holds about 200,000 distinct CDR3 sequences, about a quarter found once. This sample was taken from a study of CD8 T cells in ankylosing spondylitis. Study-level findings and limits: Matched ankylosing spondylitis synovial fluid reportedly contained a significantly enriched population of disease-linked clones.

The TCR comes from a male donor with ankylosing spondylitis or in good health (not recorded which). This chain uses TRBV12-3 or TRBV12-4 with TRBJ2-1; 8 positions match TRBD2. The sample was blood, either unsorted or a sorted T cell fraction (not recorded which). CDR3 DNA sequence: TGTGCCAGCAGTTCCGGGAGGGTGGCCAATGAGCAGTTCTTC. Amino acid sequence: CASSSGRVANEQFF.